This T cell receptor (beta chain) was captured by sequencing in a study of cytomegalovirus exposure and HLA in healthy donors. PCR was performed using 60 Vbeta and 13 Jbeta primers. Clones were sequenced by immunoSEQ multiplex PCR, and TCRdb holds only the in-frame ones, with some missing. The sample includes approximately 150,000 clones, around 80% seen only once; the top ten take approximately 15%. The germline V gene has CDR1 SEHNR and CDR2 FQNEAQ (reference sequence). Trimming left V 8 bases short and J 7 bases short, with 17 bases between. This CDR3 has 14 amino acids. This clone is large in the sample.

This TCR came from a woman aged 40-49 years in good health and CMV-seronegative. Sequencing was carried out using PBMCs. The chain uses TRBV7-9 and TRBJ1-4, with D possibly being TRBD1 (6 bases). The CDR3 is CASRPGARTEKLFF. The CDR3 nucleotides read TGTGCCAGCCGGCCAGGGGCGCGTACTGAAAAACTGTTTTTT. Using reference TRBV7-9 and TRBJ1-4 for the parts outside the CDR3, the full variable domain is DTGVSQNPRHKITKRGQNVTFRCDPISEHNRLYWYRQTLGQGPEFLTYFQNEAQLEKSRLLSDRFSAERPKGSFSTLEIQRTEQGDSAMYLCASRPGARTEKLFFGSGTQLSVL.